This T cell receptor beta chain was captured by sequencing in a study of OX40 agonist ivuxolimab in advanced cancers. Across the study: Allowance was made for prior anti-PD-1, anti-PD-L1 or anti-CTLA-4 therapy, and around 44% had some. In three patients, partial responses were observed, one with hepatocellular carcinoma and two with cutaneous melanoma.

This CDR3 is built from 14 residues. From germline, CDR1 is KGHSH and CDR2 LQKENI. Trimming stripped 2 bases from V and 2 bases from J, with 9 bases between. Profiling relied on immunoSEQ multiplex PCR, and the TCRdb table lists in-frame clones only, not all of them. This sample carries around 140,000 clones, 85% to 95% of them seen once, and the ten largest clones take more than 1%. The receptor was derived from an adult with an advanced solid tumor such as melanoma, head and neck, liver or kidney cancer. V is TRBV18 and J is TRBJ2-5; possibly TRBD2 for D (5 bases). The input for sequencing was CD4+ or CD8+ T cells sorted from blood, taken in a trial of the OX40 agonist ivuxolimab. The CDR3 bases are TGTGCCAGCTCACCAAGGAGCGGTCAAGAGACCCAGTACTTC. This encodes CASSPRSGQETQYF.